A single sample gave rise to the 32 T cell receptor beta chains below, sequenced in a study of regulatory T cells in long-lasting Graves disease. Arm-PCR with iRepertoire HTBI primers amplified the CDR3 regions for these TCR beta libraries. TCRdb called the multiplex PCR reads again in MiXCR, with one record for every CDR3 protein. The top ten clones hold approximately 22% of a sample with about 380,000 distinct CDR3 sequences, roughly 16% of them seen once. Time point specified: newly diagnosed GD, antithyroid drugs for less than 3 months. PBMCs were the source of the RNA used for TCR sequencing. The sample was peripheral blood mononuclear cells (PBMCs), taken at new diagnosis, from a patient treated with antithyroid drugs. The receptors shown here come from a female donor with Graves disease.

The chain couples TRBV19 to TRBJ2-2, with TRBD1 as a possible D gene (5 bases). Per germline, CDR1 LNHDA and CDR2 SQIVND (reference sequence). The ends were cut back, 9 bases at V and 5 bases at J, with 10 bases in the middle. The CDR3 consists of 12 residues. The CDR3 is CASNYRTGELFF. The CDR3 nucleotides read TGTGCCAGCAACTACAGGACCGGGGAGCTGTTTTTT.

In this sample, this clonotype turned up many times. CDR3 residues: CASGTGLAEYNEQFF. For the CDR3, the DNA is TGTGCTAGTGGAACAGGACTAGCGGAATACAATGAGCAGTTCTTC. The chain is built from TRBV12-5 and TRBJ2-1; 10 nucleotides agree with TRBD2. After removal of 6 bases from V and 4 bases from J, the junction contained 6 bases not matched to a gene. CDR3 length equals 15 residues. Germline V gives CDR1 LGHNT, CDR2 FRNRAP.

This clonotype was picked up a small number of times. The chain couples TRBV29-1 to TRBJ2-3; no firm D call. V dropped 7 bases and J dropped 0 bases, with 8 bases sitting between them. The CDR3 sequence is 12 residues long. Germline-derived CDR1 and CDR2 are SQVTM and ANQGSEA. The CDR3: CSADPSTDTQYF. The CDR3 nucleotides read TGCAGCGCCGATCCAAGCACAGATACGCAGTATTTT.

This clonotype has at least ten counts. The rearrangement joins TRBV6-1 to TRBJ2-7; unclear D gene. The CDR3 has 15 amino acids. V lost 5 bases and J lost 0, with 14 bases in between. Germline CDR1 MNHNS, CDR2 SASEGT. The CDR3 sequence is CASSTSSKSSYEQYF. The DNA of the CDR3 is TGTGCCAGCAGTACCTCCAGCAAAAGCTCCTACGAGCAGTACTTC.

This clonotype was observed many times. This sequence joins TRBV28 and TRBJ2-7, with a tentative D call TRBD1 (7 bases). Trimming removed 0 bases from V and 3 bases from J, with 12 bases in between. CDR1 MDHEN and CDR2 SYDVKM come from the germline V gene. CDR3 size: 15 residues. The CDR3 coding sequence is TGTGCCAGCAGTTTATGGGGCCAGGGGGGCTACGAGCAGTACTTC. This translates into CASSLWGQGGYEQYF. The entire variable domain, with the rest obtained from reference TRBV28 and TRBJ2-7, is as follows: DVKVTQSSRYLVKRTGEKVFLECVQDMDHENMFWYRQDPGLGLRLIYFSYDVKMKEKGDIPEGYSVSREKKERFSLILESASTNQTSMYLCASSLWGQGGYEQYFGPGTRLTVT.

This clonotype was seen at least ten times. The gene calls are TRBV19 and TRBJ2-7, with TRBD1 matching 7 bases. The V gene end was trimmed by 8 bases and the J gene end by 0 bases; junction bases not matched to a gene: 4. Germline-derived CDR1 and CDR2 are LNHDA and SQIVND (reference sequence). This CDR3 region has 13 residues. The CDR3 DNA follows: TGTGCCAGTTCGACAGGGAGCTCCTACGAGCAGTACTTC. This sequence encodes CASSTGSSYEQYF.

The chain joins TRBV4-1 to TRBJ2-2; D not certain. Between the trimmed V and J ends, which lost 1 base and 6 bases, there was a span of 3 bases. Germline V gene lookup returns CDR1 MGHRA and CDR2 YSYEKL. This CDR3 has 12 amino acids. The CDR3 sequence is CASSQGPGELFF. The CDR3 DNA reads as TGCGCCAGCAGCCAAGGCCCCGGGGAGCTGTTTTTT.

This clonotype occurred many times. This sequence joins TRBV12-3 or TRBV12-4 and TRBJ1-5; tentative D call: TRBD1 (6 bases). V dropped 3 bases and J dropped 0 bases, with 18 bases sitting between them. The CDR3 consists of 18 residues. The CDR3 spells CASSLKVRGLSSNQPQHF. CDR3 DNA sequence: TGTGCCAGCAGTTTGAAAGTTCGGGGGCTAAGTAGCAATCAGCCCCAGCATTTT.

On this clonotype itself: A much larger clone differs by one base, so this may be a read error. The V and J genes are TRBV12-3 or TRBV12-4 and TRBJ1-2; 7 bases are a match to TRBD1. There are 13 residues in the CDR3. CDR3 sequence reads: CASRSGGERGCTF. For the CDR3, the DNA is TGTGCCAGCAGATCAGGGGGTGAGAGAGGCTGCACCTTC.

This clonotype has at least ten counts. The chain couples TRBV12-3 or TRBV12-4 to TRBJ2-2; D gene unclear. CDR3 length: 13 amino acids. V was pared by 6 bases and J by 8 bases, with 13 bases between. The CDR3 nucleotides are TGTGCCAGCAGCCAAGATAACTTAGGGGAGCTGTTTTTT. It yields the protein CASSQDNLGELFF.

There are many counts of this clonotype. V usage is TRBV27 and J usage is TRBJ1-1; D uncertain. V gave up 1 base and J gave up 7 bases, with 13 bases separating them. Germline assignment: CDR1 MNHEY and CDR2 SMNVEV (reference sequence). The CDR3 is made up of 14 amino acids. As DNA, the CDR3 is TGTGCCAGCAGTTTATATCTCGGAACAGATGAAGCTTTCTTT. Encoded protein: CASSLYLGTDEAFF.

The chain combines TRBV7-2 with TRBJ1-4, with TRBD1 as a possible D gene (5 bases). V was shortened by 3 bases and J by 6 bases, with 11 bases between the two germline ends. The length of the CDR3 is 14 residues. In germline, CDR1 is SGHTA, CDR2 FQGNSA. The chain's CDR3 is CASSLKSRDEKLFF. The CDR3 DNA sequence: TGTGCCAGCAGCTTGAAAAGCAGGGATGAAAAACTGTTTTTT.

The chain links TRBV6-1 to TRBJ2-1, with 9 positions matching TRBD2. Unmatched junction bases numbered 17, after V lost 6 bases and J lost 5 bases. Germline V gene lookup returns CDR1 MNHNS and CDR2 SASEGT. The CDR3 extends over 18 amino acids. The CDR3 here is CASRPRPGREGINNEQFF. DNA for the CDR3: TGTGCCAGCAGACCCCGACCGGGGCGGGAGGGCATAAACAATGAGCAGTTCTTC.

This clonotype was found many times. The chain employs TRBV10-1 and TRBJ1-3; D unresolved. Per germline, CDR1 WNHNN and CDR2 SYGVQD (reference sequence). The CDR3 length is 16 residues. V was trimmed by 3 bases and J by 0 bases, leaving 12 bases between them. In DNA, the CDR3 is TGCGCCAGCAGTGATAACCCGGGGTCCTCTGGAAACACCATATATTTT. Translation: CASSDNPGSSGNTIYF.

The chain combines TRBV5-1 with TRBJ2-5, with unresolved D. CDR1 is SGHRS and CDR2 is YFSETQ in the germline V gene. The CDR3 runs 14 residues. Trimming took 1 base from V and 2 from J, leaving 9 bases between them. CDR3 coding DNA: TGCGCCAGCAGCTTGTCAACAGCTCAAGAGACCCAGTACTTC. Translated, it gives CASSLSTAQETQYF. Full variable domain (outside the CDR3, taken from reference TRBV5-1 and TRBJ2-5): KAGVTQTPRYLIKTRGQQVTLSCSPISGHRSVSWYQQTPGQGLQFLFEYFSETQRNKGNFPGRFSGRQFSNSRSEMNVSTLELGDSALYLCASSLSTAQETQYFGPGTRLLVL.

This rearrangement joins TRBV10-3 to TRBJ2-5, with a tentative D call TRBD2 (5 bases). The germline CDR1 and CDR2 sequences are ENHRY and SYGVKD. Trimming cost V 9 bases and J 5 bases, with 16 bases left between them. The CDR3 covers 13 residues. The CDR3 loop reads CAIGFPTGETQYF. The CDR3 nucleotides read TGTGCCATTGGCTTCCCCACGGGGGAGACCCAGTACTTC.

This rearrangement joins TRBV5-1 to TRBJ2-2; D not resolved. Germline V lookup: CDR1 SGHRS, CDR2 YFSETQ. The V end was cut by 0 bases, the J end by 7 bases, with 7 bases between. The CDR3 is 13 residues long. The CDR3 sequence is CASSLEAGGELFF. CDR3 DNA sequence: TGCGCCAGCAGCTTGGAAGCAGGCGGGGAGCTGTTTTTT.

The rearrangement links TRBV5-4 to TRBJ1-6, with D unclear. Per the germline V gene, CDR1 is SGHNT and CDR2 is YYREEE (reference sequence). This CDR3 is built from 14 residues. V lost 2 bases and J lost 10, with 13 bases in between. The CDR3 here is CASSLEQAGSPLHF. CDR3 in DNA: TGTGCCAGCAGCTTAGAACAAGCGGGGTCACCCCTCCACTTT.

This clonotype was recorded at least ten times. This chain links TRBV27 with TRBJ2-1; 7 bases fit TRBD2. CDR1 MNHEY and CDR2 SMNVEV come from the germline V gene (reference sequence). Trimming removed 5 bases from V and 1 base from J; junction bases left unmatched: 11. The CDR3 contains 17 residues. The CDR3: CASSGLPAGSSYNEQFF. In DNA form, the CDR3 reads TGTGCCAGCAGTGGTCTCCCAGCGGGGTCTTCCTACAATGAGCAGTTCTTC.

This clonotype was counted only a few times. The J gene is TRBJ2-7, the V gene TRBV14; the D gene could be TRBD1 or TRBD2 (5 bases each). CDR1 is SGHDN and CDR2 is FVKESK in the germline V gene. The CDR3 spans 13 residues. Deletions cut 8 bases from V and 3 bases from J, with 14 bases between. The CDR3 is CASGGPVGYEQYF. Here the CDR3 DNA reads TGTGCCAGCGGGGGACCTGTCGGCTACGAGCAGTACTTC. Based on the CDR3 plus reference TRBV14 and TRBJ2-7, the full variable domain is EAGVTQFPSHSVIEKGQTVTLRCDPISGHDNLYWYRRVMGKEIKFLLHFVKESKQDESGMPNNRFLAERTGGTYSTLKVQPAELEDSGVYFCASGGPVGYEQYFGPGTRLTVT.

This clonotype has ten or more counts. The chain joins TRBV6-1 to TRBJ1-1, with a weak D call TRBD1 (5 bases). The CDR3 extends over 12 amino acids. V gave up 8 bases and J gave up 4 bases, with 11 bases separating them. CDR1 and CDR2 (germline): MNHNS, SASEGT. This CDR3 reads CASSAGSTEAFF. The CDR3 region has the DNA TGTGCCAGCTCGGCAGGGTCCACTGAAGCTTTCTTT.

This clonotype was detected a few times. V is TRBV7-2 and J is TRBJ2-7; D is unresolved. There are 14 residues in the CDR3. V was pared by 3 bases and J by 0 bases, with 9 bases between. The V gene's germline CDR1 is SGHTA and CDR2 FQGNSA. CDR3 region: CASSFSYSSYEQYF. The CDR3 DNA follows: TGTGCCAGCAGCTTTAGCTATAGCTCCTACGAGCAGTACTTC.

This clonotype occurred many times. The chain links TRBV30 to TRBJ1-2; a weak D match, TRBD1 (5 bases). The V end was cut by 4 bases, the J end by 4 bases, with 13 bases between. CDR3 size: 13 residues. Per the germline V gene, CDR1 is GTSNPN and CDR2 is SVGIG (reference sequence). The CDR3 sequence is CAWNRGSTYGYTF. DNA of the CDR3: TGTGCCTGGAATCGGGGGTCTACCTATGGCTACACCTTC.

This clonotype appeared a single time. The V call is TRBV7-3, the J call TRBJ1-1; the match to TRBD1 covers 9 bases. After removal of 5 bases from V and 2 bases from J, the junction contained 6 bases not matched to a gene. The CDR3 sequence is 15 residues long. Germline values: CDR1 SGHTA, CDR2 FQGTGA. CDR3 sequence: CASSPNRGRNTEAFF. The CDR3 bases are TGTGCCAGCAGCCCGAACAGGGGGCGAAACACTGAAGCTTTCTTT.

This clonotype was seen many times. V usage is TRBV11-3 and J usage is TRBJ2-2; D is possibly TRBD2 (5 bases). The germline V and J ends were trimmed by 5 bases and 6 bases, with 13 bases remaining between them. The CDR3 is 14 residues long. CDR1 is SGHNT and CDR2 is YENEEA in the germline V gene. The CDR3 DNA reads as TGTGCCAGCAGCCAAACCCGAGGGTCCGGGGAGCTGTTTTTT. Residues: CASSQTRGSGELFF. Using reference TRBV11-3 and TRBJ2-2 for the parts outside the CDR3, the full variable domain is EAGVVQSPRYKIIEKKQPVAFWCNPISGHNTLYWYLQNLGQGPELLIRYENEEAVDDSQLPKDRFSAERLKGVDSTLKIQPAELGDSAVYLCASSQTRGSGELFFGEGSRLTVL.

The rearrangement links TRBV3-1 to TRBJ1-5; 9 bases map to TRBD1. Per the germline V gene, CDR1 is LGHDT and CDR2 is YNNKEL (reference sequence). The J segment lost 3 bases and the V segment lost 5 bases, leaving 5 bases of the junction unmatched. This CDR3 is 15 amino acids long. CDR3 bases: TGTGCCAGCAGCTGGGGACAGGGTAACAATCAGCCCCAGCATTTT. The encoded protein is CASSWGQGNNQPQHF.

The chain couples TRBV14 to TRBJ2-7; maybe TRBD1 (5 bases). Germline CDR1 is SGHDN and CDR2 is FVKESK. V was trimmed by 3 bases and J by 6 bases, leaving 12 bases between them. The CDR3 extends over 13 amino acids. The CDR3 is CASSQTLRGEQYF. The CDR3 DNA sequence: TGTGCCAGCAGCCAGACGCTAAGGGGCGAGCAGTACTTC.

This clonotype was detected many times. The J gene is TRBJ2-2, the V gene TRBV3-1; D is unresolved. V was pared by 3 bases and J by 6 bases, with 11 bases between. This CDR3 region has 14 residues. Germline loops: CDR1 LGHDT, CDR2 YNNKEL (reference sequence). This CDR3 is CASSQKGRAGELFF. The CDR3 bases are TGTGCCAGCAGCCAGAAGGGTCGCGCCGGGGAGCTGTTTTTT.

Many counts were recorded for this clonotype. The chain links TRBV7-2 to TRBJ2-5; 11 bases map to TRBD2. CDR1 and CDR2 (germline): SGHTA, FQGNSA. Germline trimming cut 1 base from V and 4 bases from J; bases unmatched to any gene: 5. This CDR3 contains 16 residues. In nucleotides, the CDR3 is TGTGCCAGCAGCTTAGTAGCGGGGGGGCCCCGAGAGACCCAGTACTTC. It codes for CASSLVAGGPRETQYF.

V gene TRBV20-1 combines with J gene TRBJ2-3, with D hard to call. V was trimmed by 0 bases and J by 4 bases, leaving 11 bases between them. Germline CDR1 reads DFQATT; CDR2 reads SNEGSKA (reference sequence). The CDR3 sequence is 14 residues long. The DNA for the CDR3 is TGCAGTGCTAGAGAGGCGGCCAGCGCAGATACGCAGTATTTT. This encodes CSAREAASADTQYF.

In this sample, this clonotype turned up many times. The rearrangement uses TRBV7-2 and TRBJ1-1; maybe TRBD1 (5 bases). CDR3 length: 16 residues. Trimming shortened V by 5 bases and J by 4 bases, and 20 bases separated the two germline ends. Germline-derived CDR1 and CDR2 are SGHTA and FQGNSA. CDR3 DNA sequence: TGTGCCAGCAGCCAGGCCAGGGTGTTAGGTGCCACTGAAGCTTTCTTT. Translated, it gives CASSQARVLGATEAFF.

The chain carries TRBV24-1 and TRBJ2-1; 8 bases are a match to TRBD2. The germline gives CDR1 KGHDR, CDR2 SFDVKD. V shed 0 bases, J shed 5 bases, and the junction held 5 bases outside the gene matches. The CDR3 is made up of 16 amino acids. The CDR3 DNA is TGTGCCACCAGTGATTTGCGGAGCGGGAGCCACAATGAGCAGTTCTTC. This sequence encodes CATSDLRSGSHNEQFF.